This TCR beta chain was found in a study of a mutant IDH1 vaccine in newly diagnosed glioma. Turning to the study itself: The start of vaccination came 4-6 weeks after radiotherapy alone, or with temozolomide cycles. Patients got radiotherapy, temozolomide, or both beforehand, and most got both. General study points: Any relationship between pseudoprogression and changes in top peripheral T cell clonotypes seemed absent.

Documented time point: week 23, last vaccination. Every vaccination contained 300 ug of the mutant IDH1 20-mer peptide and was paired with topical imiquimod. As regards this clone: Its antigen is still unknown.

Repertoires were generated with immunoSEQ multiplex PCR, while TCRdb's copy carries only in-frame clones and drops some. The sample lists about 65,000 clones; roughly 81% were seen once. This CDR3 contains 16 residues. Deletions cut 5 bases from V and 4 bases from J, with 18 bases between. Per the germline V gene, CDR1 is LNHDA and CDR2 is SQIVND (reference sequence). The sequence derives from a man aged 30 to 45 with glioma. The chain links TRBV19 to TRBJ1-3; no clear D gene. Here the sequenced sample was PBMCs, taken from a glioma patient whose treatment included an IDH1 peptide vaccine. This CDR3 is CASSPFKRPWGNTIYF. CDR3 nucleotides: TGTGCCAGTAGTCCCTTTAAGCGGCCTTGGGGAAACACCATATATTTT.